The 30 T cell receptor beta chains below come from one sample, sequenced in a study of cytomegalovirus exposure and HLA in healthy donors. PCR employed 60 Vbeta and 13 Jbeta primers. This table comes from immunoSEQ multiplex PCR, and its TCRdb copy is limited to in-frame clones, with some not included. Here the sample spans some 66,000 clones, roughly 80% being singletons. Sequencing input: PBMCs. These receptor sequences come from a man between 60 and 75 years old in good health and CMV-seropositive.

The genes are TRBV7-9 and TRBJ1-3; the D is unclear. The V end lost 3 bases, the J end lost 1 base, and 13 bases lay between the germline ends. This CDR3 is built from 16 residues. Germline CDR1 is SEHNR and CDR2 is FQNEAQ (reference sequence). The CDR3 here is CASSFLLVTSGNTIYF. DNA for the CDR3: TGTGCCAGCAGCTTCCTCTTGGTTACTTCTGGAAACACCATATATTTT. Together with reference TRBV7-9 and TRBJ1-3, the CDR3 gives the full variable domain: DTGVSQNPRHKITKRGQNVTFRCDPISEHNRLYWYRQTLGQGPEFLTYFQNEAQLEKSRLLSDRFSAERPKGSFSTLEIQRTEQGDSAMYLCASSFLLVTSGNTIYFGEGSWLTVV.

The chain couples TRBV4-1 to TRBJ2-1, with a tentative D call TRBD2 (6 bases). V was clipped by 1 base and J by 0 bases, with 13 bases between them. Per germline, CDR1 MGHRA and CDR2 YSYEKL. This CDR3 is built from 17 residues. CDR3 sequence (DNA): TGCGCCAGCAGCCAAGGGTCGGCGGGGAGCTCCTACAATGAGCAGTTCTTC. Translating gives CASSQGSAGSSYNEQFF.

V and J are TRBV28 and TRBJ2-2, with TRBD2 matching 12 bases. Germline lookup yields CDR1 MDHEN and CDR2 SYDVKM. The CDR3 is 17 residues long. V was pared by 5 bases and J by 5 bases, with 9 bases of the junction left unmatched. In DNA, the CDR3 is TGTGCCAGCAGTCTCAGGACTAGCGGGGCTTTGACCGGGGAGCTGTTTTTT. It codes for CASSLRTSGALTGELFF. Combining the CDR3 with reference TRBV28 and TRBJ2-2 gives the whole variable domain DVKVTQSSRYLVKRTGEKVFLECVQDMDHENMFWYRQDPGLGLRLIYFSYDVKMKEKGDIPEGYSVSREKKERFSLILESASTNQTSMYLCASSLRTSGALTGELFFGEGSRLTVL.

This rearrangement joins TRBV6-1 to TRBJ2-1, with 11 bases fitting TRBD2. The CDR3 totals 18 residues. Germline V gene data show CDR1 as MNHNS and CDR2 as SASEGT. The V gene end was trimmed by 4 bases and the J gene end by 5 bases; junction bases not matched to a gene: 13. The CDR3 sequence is CASSVKGLAVAGDNEQFF. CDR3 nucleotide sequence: TGTGCCAGCAGTGTAAAGGGACTAGCGGTCGCCGGCGACAATGAGCAGTTCTTC.

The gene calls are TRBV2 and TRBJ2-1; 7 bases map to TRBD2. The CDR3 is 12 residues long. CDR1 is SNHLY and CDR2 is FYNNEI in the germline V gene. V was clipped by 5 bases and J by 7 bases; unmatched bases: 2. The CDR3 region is CASSWTRNEQFF. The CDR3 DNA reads TGTGCCAGCAGTTGGACTAGGAATGAGCAGTTCTTC. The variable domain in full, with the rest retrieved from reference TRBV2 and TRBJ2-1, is EPEVTQTPSHQVTQMGQEVILRCVPISNHLYFYWYRQILGQKVEFLVSFYNNEISEKSEIFDDQFSVERPDGSNFTLKIRSTKLEDSAMYFCASSWTRNEQFFGPGTRLTVL.

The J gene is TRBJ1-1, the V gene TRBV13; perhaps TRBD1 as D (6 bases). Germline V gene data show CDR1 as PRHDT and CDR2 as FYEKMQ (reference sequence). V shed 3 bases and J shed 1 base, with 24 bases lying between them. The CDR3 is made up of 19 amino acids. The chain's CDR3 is CASSLILRLGGAPNTEAFF. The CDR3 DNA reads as TGTGCCAGCAGCTTGATACTCCGACTGGGGGGGGCGCCGAACACTGAAGCTTTCTTT. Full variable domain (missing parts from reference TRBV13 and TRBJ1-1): AAGVIQSPRHLIKEKRETATLKCYPIPRHDTVYWYQQGPGQDPQFLISFYEKMQSDKGSIPDRFSAQQFSDYHSELNMSSLELGDSALYFCASSLILRLGGAPNTEAFFGQGTRLTVV.

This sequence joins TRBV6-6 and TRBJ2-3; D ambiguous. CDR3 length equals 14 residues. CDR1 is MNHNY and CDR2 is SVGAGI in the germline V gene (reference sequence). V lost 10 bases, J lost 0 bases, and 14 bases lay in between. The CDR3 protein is CATTTTQSTDTQYF. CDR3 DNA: TGTGCCACCACAACTACCCAGAGCACAGATACGCAGTATTTT.

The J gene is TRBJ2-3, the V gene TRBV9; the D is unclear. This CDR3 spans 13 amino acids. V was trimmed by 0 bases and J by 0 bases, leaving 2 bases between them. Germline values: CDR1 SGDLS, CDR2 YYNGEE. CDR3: CASSVVSTDTQYF. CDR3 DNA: TGTGCCAGCAGCGTAGTAAGCACAGATACGCAGTATTTT.

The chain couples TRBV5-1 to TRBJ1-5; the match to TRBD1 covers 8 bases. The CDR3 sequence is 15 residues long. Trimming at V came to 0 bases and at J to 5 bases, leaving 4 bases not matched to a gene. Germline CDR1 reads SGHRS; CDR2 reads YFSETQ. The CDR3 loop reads CASSLDGQGHQPQHF. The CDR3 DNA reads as TGCGCCAGCAGCTTGGATGGACAGGGACATCAGCCCCAGCATTTT.

In DNA form, the CDR3 reads TGTGCCAGCAGTGAAGCTTTGACAGGGGCGGCCTATAATTCACCCCTCCACTTT. This encodes CASSEALTGAAYNSPLHF. V and J are TRBV6-1 and TRBJ1-6; TRBD1 agrees at 8 bases. CDR1 is MNHNS, CDR2 SASEGT, per germline. The V segment lost 0 bases and the J segment 2 bases; nucleotides outside the gene matches: 6. This CDR3 has 18 residues.

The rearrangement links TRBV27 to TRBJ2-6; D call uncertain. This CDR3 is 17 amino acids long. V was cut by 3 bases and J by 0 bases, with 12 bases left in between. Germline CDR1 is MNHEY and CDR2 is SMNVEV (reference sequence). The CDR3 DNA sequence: TGTGCCAGCAGTTTCAGGCCACTTCCCTCTGGGGCCAACGTCCTGACTTTC. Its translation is CASSFRPLPSGANVLTF.

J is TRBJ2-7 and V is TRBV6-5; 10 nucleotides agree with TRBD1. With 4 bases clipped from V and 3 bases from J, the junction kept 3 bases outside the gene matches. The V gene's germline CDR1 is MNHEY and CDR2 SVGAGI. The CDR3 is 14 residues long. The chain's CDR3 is CASSSDRGVYEQYF. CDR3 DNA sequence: TGTGCCAGCAGTTCGGACAGGGGGGTCTACGAGCAGTACTTC.

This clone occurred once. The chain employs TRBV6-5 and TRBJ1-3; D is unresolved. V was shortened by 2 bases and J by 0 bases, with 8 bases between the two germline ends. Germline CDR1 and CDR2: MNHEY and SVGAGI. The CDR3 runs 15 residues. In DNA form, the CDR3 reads TGTGCCAGCAGTTACAGACAAAGCTCTGGAAACACCATATATTTT. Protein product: CASSYRQSSGNTIYF.

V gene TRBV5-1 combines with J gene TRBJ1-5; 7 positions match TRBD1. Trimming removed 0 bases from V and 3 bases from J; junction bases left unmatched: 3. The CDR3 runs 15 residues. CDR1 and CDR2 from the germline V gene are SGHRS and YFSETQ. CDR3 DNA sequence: TGCGCCAGCAGCTTGGGGGACAGCGACAATCAGCCCCAGCATTTT. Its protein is CASSLGDSDNQPQHF.

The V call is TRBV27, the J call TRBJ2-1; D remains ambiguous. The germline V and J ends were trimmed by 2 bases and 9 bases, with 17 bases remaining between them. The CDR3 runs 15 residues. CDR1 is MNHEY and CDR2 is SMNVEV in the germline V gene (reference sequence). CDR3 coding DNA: TGTGCCAGCAGTTTAGCGGATTCCCCCTCGGGTGAGCAGTTCTTC. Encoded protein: CASSLADSPSGEQFF.

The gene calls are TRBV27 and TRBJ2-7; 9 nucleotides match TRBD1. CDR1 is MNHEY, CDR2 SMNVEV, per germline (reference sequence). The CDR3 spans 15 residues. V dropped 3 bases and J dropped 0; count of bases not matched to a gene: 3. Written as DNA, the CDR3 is TGTGCCAGCAGTTTGGGGACAGGGAGCTCCTACGAGCAGTACTTC. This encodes CASSLGTGSSYEQYF.

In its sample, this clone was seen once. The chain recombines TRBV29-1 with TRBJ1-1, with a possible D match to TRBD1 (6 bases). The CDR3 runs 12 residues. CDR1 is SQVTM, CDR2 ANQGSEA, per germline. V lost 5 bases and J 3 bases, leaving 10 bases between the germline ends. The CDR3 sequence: CSVIHRDTEAFF. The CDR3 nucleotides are TGCAGCGTTATACACAGGGACACTGAAGCTTTCTTT. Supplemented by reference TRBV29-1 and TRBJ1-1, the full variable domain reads SAVISQKPSRDICQRGTSLTIQCQVDSQVTMMFWYRQQPGQSLTLIATANQGSEATYESGFVIDKFPISRPNLTFSTLTVSNMSPEDSSIYLCSVIHRDTEAFFGQGTRLTVV.

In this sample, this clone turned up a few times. The CDR3 region is CASTSGGVTNEKLFF. The CDR3 coding sequence is TGTGCCAGCACCTCCGGGGGGGTAACTAATGAAAAACTGTTTTTT. The J gene is TRBJ1-4, the V gene TRBV28, with D possibly being TRBD1 (5 bases). V was trimmed by 7 bases and J by 1 base, leaving 13 bases between them. The germline CDR1 and CDR2 sequences are MDHEN and SYDVKM. This CDR3 contains 15 residues.

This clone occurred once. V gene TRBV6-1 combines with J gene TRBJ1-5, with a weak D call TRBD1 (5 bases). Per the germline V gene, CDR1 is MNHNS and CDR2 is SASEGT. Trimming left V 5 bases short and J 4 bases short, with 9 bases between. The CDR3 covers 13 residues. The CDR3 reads CASSPGYNQPQHF. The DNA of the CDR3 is TGTGCCAGCAGTCCAGGGTATAATCAGCCCCAGCATTTT.

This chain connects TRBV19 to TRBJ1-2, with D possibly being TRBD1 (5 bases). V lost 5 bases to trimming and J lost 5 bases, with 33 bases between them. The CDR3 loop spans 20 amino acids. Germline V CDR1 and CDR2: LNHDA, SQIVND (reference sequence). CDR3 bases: TGTGCCAGTAGTCCCCTCCTCAATCTGCTGGGGGGGACGGCGGAATATGGCTACACCTTC. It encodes CASSPLLNLLGGTAEYGYTF.

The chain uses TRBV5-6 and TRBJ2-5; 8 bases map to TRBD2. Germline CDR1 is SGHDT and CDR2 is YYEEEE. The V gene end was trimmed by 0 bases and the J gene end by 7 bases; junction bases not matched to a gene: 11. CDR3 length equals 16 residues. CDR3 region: CASSLGPSGPRGTQYF. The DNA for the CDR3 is TGTGCCAGCAGCTTGGGCCCTAGCGGGCCGCGGGGGACCCAGTACTTC.

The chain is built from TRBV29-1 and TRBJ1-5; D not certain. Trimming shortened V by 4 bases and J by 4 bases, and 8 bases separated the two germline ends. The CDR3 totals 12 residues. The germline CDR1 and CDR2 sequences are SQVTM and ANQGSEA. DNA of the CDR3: TGCAGCGTTGTGGAGGCGAATCAGCCCCAGCATTTT. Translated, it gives CSVVEANQPQHF.

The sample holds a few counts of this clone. The CDR3 protein is CASSYPQGSSGNTIYF. As DNA, the CDR3 is TGTGCCAGCAGTTACCCACAGGGTAGCTCTGGAAACACCATATATTTT. The gene calls are TRBV6-6 and TRBJ1-3, with a possible D match to TRBD1 (6 bases). The CDR3 is 16 residues long. V lost 2 bases and J 0 bases, leaving 11 bases between the germline ends. Germline V CDR1 and CDR2: MNHNY, SVGAGI (reference sequence).

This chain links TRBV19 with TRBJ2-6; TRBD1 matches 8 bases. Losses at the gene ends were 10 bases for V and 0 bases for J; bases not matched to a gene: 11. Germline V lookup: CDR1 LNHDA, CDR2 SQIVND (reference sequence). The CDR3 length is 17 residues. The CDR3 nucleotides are TGTGCCACATCGAGACAGGGGTCTAGCTCTGGGGCCAACGTCCTGACTTTC. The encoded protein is CATSRQGSSSGANVLTF.

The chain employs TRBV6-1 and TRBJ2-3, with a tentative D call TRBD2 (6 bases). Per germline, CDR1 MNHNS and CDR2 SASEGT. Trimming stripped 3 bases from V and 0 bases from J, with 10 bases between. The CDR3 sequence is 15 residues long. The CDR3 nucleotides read TGTGCCAGCAGTGAGGCCAGCGGGAGCACAGATACGCAGTATTTT. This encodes CASSEASGSTDTQYF.

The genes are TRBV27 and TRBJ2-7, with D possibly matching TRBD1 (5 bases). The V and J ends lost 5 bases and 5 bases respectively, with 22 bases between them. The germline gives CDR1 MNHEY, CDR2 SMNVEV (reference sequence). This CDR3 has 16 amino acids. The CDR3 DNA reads TGTGCCAGCAGTCCGAACCCGATTAGGGGTGAAAACGAGCAGTACTTC. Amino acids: CASSPNPIRGENEQYF.

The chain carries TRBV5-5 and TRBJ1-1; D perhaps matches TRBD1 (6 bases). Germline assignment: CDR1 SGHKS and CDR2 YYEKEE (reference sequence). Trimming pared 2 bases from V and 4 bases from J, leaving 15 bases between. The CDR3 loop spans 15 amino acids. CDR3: CASSFSRQDPTEAFF. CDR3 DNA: TGTGCCAGCAGCTTTAGCAGACAGGACCCCACTGAAGCTTTCTTT.

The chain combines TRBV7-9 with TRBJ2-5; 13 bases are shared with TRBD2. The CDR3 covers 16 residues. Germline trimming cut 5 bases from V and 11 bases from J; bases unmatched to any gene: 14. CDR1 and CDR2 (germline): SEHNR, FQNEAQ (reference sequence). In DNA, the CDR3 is TGTGCCAGCAGCCCTACAGGGACTAGCGGGATGGGGGAGCAGTACTTC. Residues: CASSPTGTSGMGEQYF.

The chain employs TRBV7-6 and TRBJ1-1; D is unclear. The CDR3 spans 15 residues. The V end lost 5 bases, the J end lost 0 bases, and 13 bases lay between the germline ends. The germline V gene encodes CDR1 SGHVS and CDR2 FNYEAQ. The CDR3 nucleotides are TGTGCCAGCAGCCCACAGACACACATGAACACTGAAGCTTTCTTT. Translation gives CASSPQTHMNTEAFF.

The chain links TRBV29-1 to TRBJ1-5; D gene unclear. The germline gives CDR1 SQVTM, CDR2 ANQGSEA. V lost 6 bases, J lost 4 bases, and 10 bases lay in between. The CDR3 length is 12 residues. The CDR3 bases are TGCAGCGTGAGACACCCTAATCAGCCCCAGCATTTT. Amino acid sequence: CSVRHPNQPQHF.